This TCR beta chain stems from a study of cytomegalovirus exposure and HLA in healthy donors. Trimming at V came to 8 bases and at J to 8 bases, leaving 2 bases not matched to a gene. The CDR3 length is 13 residues. Germline V gives CDR1 SNHLY, CDR2 FYNNEI. This clone was detected a few times. Profiling relied on immunoSEQ multiplex PCR, and the TCRdb table lists in-frame clones only, not all of them. Of 150,000 to 180,000 clones in the sample, just over 85% were seen once. Input material: PBMCs. The rearrangement joins TRBV2 to TRBJ1-6; 11 bases match TRBD1. This TCR came from a human donor in good health. CDR3 DNA: TGTGCCAGCTCGGGACAGGGGGATTCACCCCTCCACTTT. Translated: CASSGQGDSPLHF.